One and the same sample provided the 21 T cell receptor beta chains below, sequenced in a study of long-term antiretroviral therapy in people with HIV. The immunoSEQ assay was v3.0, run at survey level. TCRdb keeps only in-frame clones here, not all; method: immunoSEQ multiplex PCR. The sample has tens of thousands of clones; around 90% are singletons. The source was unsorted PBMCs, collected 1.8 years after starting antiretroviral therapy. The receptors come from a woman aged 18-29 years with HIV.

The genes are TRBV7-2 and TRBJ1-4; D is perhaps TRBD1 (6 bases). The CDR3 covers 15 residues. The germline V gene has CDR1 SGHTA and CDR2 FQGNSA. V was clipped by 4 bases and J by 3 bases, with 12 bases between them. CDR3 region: CASSYRTVPNEKLFF. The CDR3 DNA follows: TGTGCCAGCAGCTACCGGACAGTCCCTAATGAAAAACTGTTTTTT.

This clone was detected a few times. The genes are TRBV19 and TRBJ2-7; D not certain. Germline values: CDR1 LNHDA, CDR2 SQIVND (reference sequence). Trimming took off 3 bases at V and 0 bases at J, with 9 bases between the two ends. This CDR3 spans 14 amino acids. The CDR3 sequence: CASSMHPSSYEQYF. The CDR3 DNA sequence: TGTGCCAGTAGTATGCACCCCAGCTCCTACGAGCAGTACTTC.

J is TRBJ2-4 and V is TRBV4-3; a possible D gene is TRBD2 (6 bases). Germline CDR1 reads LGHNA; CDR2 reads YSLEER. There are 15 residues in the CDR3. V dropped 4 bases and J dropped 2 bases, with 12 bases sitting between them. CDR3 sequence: CASSRNGSPKNIQYF. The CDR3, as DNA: TGCGCCAGCAGCCGAAACGGGAGCCCCAAAAACATTCAGTACTTC.

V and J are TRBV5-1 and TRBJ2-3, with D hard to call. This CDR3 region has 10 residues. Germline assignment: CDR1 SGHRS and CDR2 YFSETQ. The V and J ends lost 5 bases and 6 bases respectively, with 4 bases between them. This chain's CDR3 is CASRGDTQYF. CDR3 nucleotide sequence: TGCGCCAGCAGGGGGGATACGCAGTATTTT.

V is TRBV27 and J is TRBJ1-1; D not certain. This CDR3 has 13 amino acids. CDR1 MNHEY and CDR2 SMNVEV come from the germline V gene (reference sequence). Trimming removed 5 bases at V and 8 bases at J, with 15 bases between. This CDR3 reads CASSQRSPGEAFF. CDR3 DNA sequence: TGTGCCAGCAGTCAGCGGTCACCGGGGGAAGCTTTCTTT.

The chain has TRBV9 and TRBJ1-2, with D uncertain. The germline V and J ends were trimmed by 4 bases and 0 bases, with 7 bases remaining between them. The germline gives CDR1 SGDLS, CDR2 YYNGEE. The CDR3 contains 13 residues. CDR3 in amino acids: CASSPQANYGYTF. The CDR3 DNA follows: TGTGCCAGCAGCCCCCAGGCTAACTATGGCTACACCTTC.

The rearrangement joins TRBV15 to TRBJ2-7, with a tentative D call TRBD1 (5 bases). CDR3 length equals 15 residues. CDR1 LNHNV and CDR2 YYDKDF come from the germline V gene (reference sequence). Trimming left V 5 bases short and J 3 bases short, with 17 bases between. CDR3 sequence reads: CATSPDGQGIYEQYF. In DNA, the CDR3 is TGTGCCACCAGCCCGGACGGGCAGGGTATCTACGAGCAGTACTTC.

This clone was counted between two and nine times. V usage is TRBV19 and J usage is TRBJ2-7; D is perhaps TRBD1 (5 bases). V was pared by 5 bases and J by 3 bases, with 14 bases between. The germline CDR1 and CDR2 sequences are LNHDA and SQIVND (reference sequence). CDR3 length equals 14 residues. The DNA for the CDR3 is TGTGCCAGTAGTCCCCAGGGATCTTACTACGAGCAGTACTTC. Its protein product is CASSPQGSYYEQYF.

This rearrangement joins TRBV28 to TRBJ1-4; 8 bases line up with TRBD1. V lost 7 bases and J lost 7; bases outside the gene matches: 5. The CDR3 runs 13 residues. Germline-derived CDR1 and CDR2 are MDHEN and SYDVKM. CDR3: CASTRGRGEKLFF. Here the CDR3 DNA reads TGTGCCAGCACCAGGGGGCGCGGTGAAAAACTGTTTTTT. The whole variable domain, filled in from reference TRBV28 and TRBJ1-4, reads DVKVTQSSRYLVKRTGEKVFLECVQDMDHENMFWYRQDPGLGLRLIYFSYDVKMKEKGDIPEGYSVSREKKERFSLILESASTNQTSMYLCASTRGRGEKLFFGSGTQLSVL.

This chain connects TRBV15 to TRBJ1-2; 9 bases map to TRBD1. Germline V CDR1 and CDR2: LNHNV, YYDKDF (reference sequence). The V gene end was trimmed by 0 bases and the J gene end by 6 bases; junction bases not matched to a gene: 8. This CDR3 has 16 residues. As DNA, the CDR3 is TGTGCCACCAGCAGAGATTTCGCGGGGACAGGGAATGGCTACACCTTC. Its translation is CATSRDFAGTGNGYTF.

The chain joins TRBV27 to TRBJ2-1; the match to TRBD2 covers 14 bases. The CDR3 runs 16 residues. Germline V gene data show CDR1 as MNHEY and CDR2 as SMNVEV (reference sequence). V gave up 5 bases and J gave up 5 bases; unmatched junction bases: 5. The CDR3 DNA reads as TGTGCCAGCAGTCGACTAGCGGGAGGGCTAAACAATGAGCAGTTCTTC. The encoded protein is CASSRLAGGLNNEQFF.

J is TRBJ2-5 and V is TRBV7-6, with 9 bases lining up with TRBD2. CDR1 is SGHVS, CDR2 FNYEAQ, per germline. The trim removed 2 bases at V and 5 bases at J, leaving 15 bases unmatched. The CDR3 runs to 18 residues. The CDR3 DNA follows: TGTGCCAGCAGCTTAAGGTTTCAGGGGACTAGCCTCGACGAGACCCAGTACTTC. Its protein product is CASSLRFQGTSLDETQYF.

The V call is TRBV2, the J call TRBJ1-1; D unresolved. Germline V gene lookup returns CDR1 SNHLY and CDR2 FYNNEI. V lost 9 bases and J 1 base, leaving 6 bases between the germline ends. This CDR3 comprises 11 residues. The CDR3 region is CASTENTEAFF. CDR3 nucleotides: TGTGCCAGTACTGAGAACACTGAAGCTTTCTTT.

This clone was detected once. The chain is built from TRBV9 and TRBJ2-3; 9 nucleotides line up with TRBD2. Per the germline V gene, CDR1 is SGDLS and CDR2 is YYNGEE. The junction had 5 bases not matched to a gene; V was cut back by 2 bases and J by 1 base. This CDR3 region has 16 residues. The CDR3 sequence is CASSVGSSGGTDTQYF. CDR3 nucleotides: TGTGCCAGCAGCGTTGGGTCTAGCGGGGGCACAGATACGCAGTATTTT.

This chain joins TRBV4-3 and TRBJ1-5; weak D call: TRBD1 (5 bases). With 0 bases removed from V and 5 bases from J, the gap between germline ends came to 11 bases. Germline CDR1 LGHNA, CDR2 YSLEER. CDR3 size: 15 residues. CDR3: CASSQDPDSDQPQHF. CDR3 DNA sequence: TGCGCCAGCAGCCAAGATCCAGACAGCGATCAGCCCCAGCATTTT.

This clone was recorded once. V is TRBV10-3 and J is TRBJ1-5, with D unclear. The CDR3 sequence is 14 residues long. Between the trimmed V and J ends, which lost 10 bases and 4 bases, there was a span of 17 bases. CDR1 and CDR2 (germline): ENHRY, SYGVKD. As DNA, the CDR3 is TGTGCCACCTCGTCCGGGCGCGAGAATCAGCCCCAGCATTTT. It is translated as CATSSGRENQPQHF.

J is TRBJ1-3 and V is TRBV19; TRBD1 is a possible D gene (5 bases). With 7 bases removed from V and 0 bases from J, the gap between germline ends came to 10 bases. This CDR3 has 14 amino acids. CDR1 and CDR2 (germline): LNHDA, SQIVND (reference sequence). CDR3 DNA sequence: TGTGCCAGTATGACAGTGAGCTCTGGAAACACCATATATTTT. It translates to CASMTVSSGNTIYF.

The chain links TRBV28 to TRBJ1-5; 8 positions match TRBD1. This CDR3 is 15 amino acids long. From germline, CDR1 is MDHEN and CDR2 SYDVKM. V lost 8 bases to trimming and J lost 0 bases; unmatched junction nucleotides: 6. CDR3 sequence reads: CASGTGGNSNQPQHF. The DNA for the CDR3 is TGTGCCAGCGGGACAGGTGGGAATAGCAATCAGCCCCAGCATTTT.

CDR3 protein: CASSLPRVPNSNEQFF. CDR3 DNA sequence: TGTGCCAGCAGCCTACCAAGGGTCCCTAATTCGAATGAGCAGTTCTTC. The V call is TRBV7-8, the J call TRBJ2-1, with D uncertain. The V and J ends lost 5 bases and 7 bases respectively, with 21 bases between them. The CDR3 covers 16 residues. The germline V gene has CDR1 SGHVS and CDR2 FQNEAQ.

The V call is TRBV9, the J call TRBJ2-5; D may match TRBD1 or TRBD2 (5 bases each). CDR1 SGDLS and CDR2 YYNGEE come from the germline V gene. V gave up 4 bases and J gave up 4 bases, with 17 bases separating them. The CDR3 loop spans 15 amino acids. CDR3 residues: CASSTGGLGAETQYF. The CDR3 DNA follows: TGTGCCAGCAGCACGGGCGGACTTGGGGCAGAGACCCAGTACTTC.

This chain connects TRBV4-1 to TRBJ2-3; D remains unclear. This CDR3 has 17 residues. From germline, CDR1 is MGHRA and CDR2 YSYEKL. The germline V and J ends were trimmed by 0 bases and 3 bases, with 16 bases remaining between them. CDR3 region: CASSQDGNGRVTDTQYF. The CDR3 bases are TGCGCCAGCAGCCAAGATGGAAACGGCCGAGTTACAGATACGCAGTATTTT.